This T cell receptor beta chain was captured by sequencing in a study of cytomegalovirus exposure and HLA in healthy donors. General observations from the study: The authors enumerated under 200 TCR beta chains as linked to cytomegalovirus. Prior analysis indicated that the majority of TCR beta V segments exhibited productivity approximately 87% or approximately 30% of the time.

As to this clone: Its antigen is still unknown.

The PCR ran on 60 Vbeta and 13 Jbeta primers. Method: immunoSEQ multiplex PCR; TCRdb's copy keeps in-frame clones and lacks some. The sample includes some 160,000 clones, about three quarters of them seen just once. This CDR3 has 13 amino acids. The ends were cut back, 3 bases at V and 6 bases at J, with 8 bases in the middle. CDR1 and CDR2 from the germline V gene are SEHNR and FQNEAQ (reference sequence). This clonotype was obtained from a young woman in good health and CMV-seronegative. Sequenced material: PBMCs. V usage is TRBV7-9 and J usage is TRBJ2-2, with a possible D match to TRBD1 (6 bases). CDR3 loop: CASSFRGPGELFF. The CDR3 nucleotides read TGTGCCAGCAGCTTCAGGGGCCCCGGGGAGCTGTTTTTT.